A selection of T cell receptor beta chains follows, all from one sample in a study of blood T cells in healthy people across ages. TCRdb re-derived calls from the 5' RACE reads in MiXCR, one entry per CDR3 protein. The top ten hold 13% of the sample, which has about 940,000 distinct CDR3 sequences, under 50% seen once. The sample was blood. The source of these receptors is a man between 25 and 39 years old in good health. Both conserved end residues are part of each CDR3. The D gene is left open where the match is weak. Rows may omit the clone size; those that give it use once, few, many or a size class.

v_gene,abundance,d_gene,j_gene,CDR3aa,CDR3nt
TRBV25-1,NA,TRBD1,TRBJ1-3,CASRMTGATRNTIYF,TGTGCCAGCAGGATGACAGGGGCTACCCGAAACACCATATATTTT
TRBV5-4,NA,NA,TRBJ1-1,CASSSGTLTNTEAFF,TGTGCCAGCAGCTCCGGGACACTCACCAACACTGAAGCTTTCTTT
TRBV25-1,NA,TRBD1,TRBJ2-5,CASQPHGTGLETQYF,TGTGCCAGTCAACCGCACGGGACAGGGTTGGAGACCCAGTACTTC
TRBV4-3,NA,TRBD1,TRBJ2-6,CASSPLDRGTSGANVLTF,TGCGCCAGCAGCCCGTTGGACAGGGGTACCTCTGGGGCCAACGTCCTGACTTTC
TRBV5-5,few,NA,TRBJ2-5,CASSFGVAETQYF,TGTGCCAGCAGCTTTGGGGTAGCGGAGACCCAGTACTTC
TRBV7-2,NA,TRBD2,TRBJ2-3,CASSLRLAGGVTDTQYF,TGTGCCAGCAGCTTACGACTAGCGGGGGGAGTCACAGATACGCAGTATTTT
TRBV6-5,NA,NA,TRBJ2-1,CASSYDSTYNEQFF,TGTGCCAGCAGTTACGACAGCACTTACAATGAGCAGTTCTTC
TRBV12-3/TRBV12-4,once,NA,TRBJ2-3,CASSRVSVDTQYF,TGTGCCAGCAGCAGAGTGAGTGTAGATACGCAGTATTTT
TRBV2,NA,TRBD2,TRBJ2-3,CASSDSVASGGADTQYF,TGTGCCAGCAGTGACAGCGTCGCTAGCGGGGGGGCGGATACGCAGTATTTT
TRBV6-1,NA,TRBD2,TRBJ2-3,CASLRSGPSGNRDTQYF,TGTGCCAGCCTTCGGTCGGGGCCTAGCGGAAATAGAGATACGCAGTATTTT
TRBV7-2,NA,NA,TRBJ2-4,CASSLVGKNIQYF,TGTGCCAGCAGCTTAGTAGGAAAAAACATTCAGTACTTC
TRBV5-1,NA,NA,TRBJ2-1,CASIGESYNEQFF,TGCGCCAGCATCGGGGAGTCCTACAATGAGCAGTTCTTC
TRBV2,NA,NA,TRBJ2-7,CATLRTDLYEQYF,TGTGCCACCTTAAGGACAGATCTCTACGAGCAGTACTTC
TRBV4-3,NA,NA,TRBJ2-7,CASSQVLGGYEQYF,TGCGCCAGCAGCCAAGTGCTCGGGGGCTACGAGCAGTACTTC
TRBV4-1,NA,NA,TRBJ2-5,CASSLTNDRSETQYF,TGCGCCAGCAGCCTGACCAACGACAGGTCGGAGACCCAGTACTTC
TRBV12-3/TRBV12-4,NA,NA,TRBJ1-5,CASALSGGLGQPQHF,TGTGCCAGCGCCCTTTCGGGGGGCCTCGGACAGCCCCAGCATTTT
TRBV7-9,NA,TRBD1,TRBJ1-2,CASRAGTGANYGYTF,TGTGCCAGCAGGGCGGGGACAGGCGCTAACTATGGCTACACCTTC
TRBV7-2,few,TRBD1,TRBJ1-6,CASSLETGGRSPLHF,TGTGCCAGCAGCTTAGAGACAGGGGGTCGGTCACCCCTCCACTTT
TRBV6-1,NA,TRBD1,TRBJ2-6,CASSGGGQGNNVLTF,TGTGCCAGCAGTGGAGGGGGACAGGGAAACAACGTCCTGACTTTC
TRBV28,NA,NA,TRBJ2-2,CASSLREGVLNTGELFF,TGTGCCAGCAGTTTAAGGGAGGGGGTCCTGAACACCGGGGAGCTGTTTTTT
TRBV10-3,many,NA,TRBJ2-5,CAISRAAVQETQYF,TGTGCCATCAGTAGGGCGGCGGTTCAAGAGACCCAGTACTTC
TRBV7-2,few,NA,TRBJ1-2,CASSAGQAPNYGYTF,TGTGCCAGCAGCGCGGGGCAAGCTCCTAACTATGGCTACACCTTC
TRBV6-1,NA,TRBD2,TRBJ2-1,CASSRLAGGFSYNEQFF,TGTGCCAGCAGTAGATTAGCGGGGGGGTTCTCCTACAATGAGCAGTTCTTC
TRBV5-6,NA,TRBD2,TRBJ2-1,CASRDRSGGVWNEQFF,TGTGCCAGCAGAGACCGTAGCGGGGGCGTATGGAATGAGCAGTTCTTC
TRBV5-1,NA,NA,TRBJ2-5,CASSSGSGQTQYF,TGCGCCAGCAGCAGCGGTTCGGGTCAAACCCAGTACTTC
TRBV20-1,NA,TRBD1,TRBJ2-7,CSATRTGGLSSYEQYF,TGCAGTGCTACCCGGACAGGGGGGCTTAGCTCCTACGAGCAGTACTTC
TRBV6-1,few,NA,TRBJ2-7,CASSERLAQGYYEQYF,TGTGCCAGCAGTGAACGGCTAGCTCAAGGGTACTACGAGCAGTACTTC
TRBV4-1,few,NA,TRBJ2-7,CASSPHGGAYEQYF,TGCGCCAGCAGCCCCCATGGAGGAGCCTACGAGCAGTACTTC
TRBV5-1,NA,TRBD1,TRBJ2-7,CASGSQGAAYEQYF,TGCGCCAGCGGATCACAGGGGGCGGCCTACGAGCAGTACTTC
TRBV9,NA,NA,TRBJ2-7,CASSVAGLSSYEQYF,TGTGCCAGCAGCGTAGCCGGGTTAAGCTCCTACGAGCAGTACTTC
TRBV5-1,NA,NA,TRBJ2-3,CASSRWGRESTDTQYF,TGCGCCAGCAGCCGCTGGGGCAGGGAAAGCACAGATACGCAGTATTTT
TRBV20-1,NA,TRBD2,TRBJ2-2,CSARPLAGGQATGELFF,TGCAGTGCTCGACCGCTAGCGGGGGGGCAAGCCACCGGGGAGCTGTTTTTT
TRBV20-1,NA,TRBD1,TRBJ1-2,CSAGGTDLVDYGYTF,TGCAGTGCTGGCGGGACAGACTTAGTAGACTATGGCTACACCTTC
TRBV12-3/TRBV12-4,NA,NA,TRBJ2-3,CASSFRADMQYF,TGTGCCAGCAGCTTCAGAGCAGATATGCAGTATTTT
TRBV7-9,once,TRBD1,TRBJ2-1,CASKAGQANNEQFF,TGTGCCAGCAAGGCGGGACAGGCCAACAATGAGCAGTTCTTC
TRBV4-1,few,NA,TRBJ2-3,CASSQGGDGDTQYF,TGCGCCAGCAGCCAAGGAGGGGATGGAGATACGCAGTATTTT
TRBV21-1,NA,NA,TRBJ2-3,CASSKEGSGGPLDTQYF,TGTGCCAGCAGCAAAGAGGGTAGCGGGGGGCCTTTGGACACGCAGTATTTT
TRBV5-6,NA,NA,TRBJ1-4,CASSLAGVVRGGEKLFF,TGTGCCAGCAGCTTGGCGGGAGTAGTCAGGGGCGGAGAAAAACTGTTTTTT
TRBV7-2,NA,NA,TRBJ2-1,CASSLAPLDRYNEQFF,TGTGCCAGCAGCTTAGCCCCCTTGGACCGCTATAATGAGCAGTTCTTC
TRBV6-2/TRBV6-3,NA,NA,TRBJ1-2,CASSSRRGTVSYGYTF,TGTGCCAGCAGTTCGCGACGAGGAACAGTGAGCTATGGCTACACCTTC
TRBV5-1,NA,NA,TRBJ2-5,CASSFEGEVRETQYF,TGCGCCAGCAGCTTTGAAGGGGAAGTCCGGGAGACCCAGTACTTC
TRBV11-1,few,NA,TRBJ1-2,CASSSIGPPYGYTF,TGTGCCAGTAGCTCCATTGGGCCTCCCTATGGCTACACCTTC
TRBV9,NA,NA,TRBJ2-3,CASSREKRATDTQYF,TGTGCCAGCAGCCGGGAGAAGCGCGCCACAGATACGCAGTATTTT
TRBV27,few,TRBD1,TRBJ1-2,CASSLSSGGVSYGYTF,TGTGCCAGCAGTCTATCTTCAGGGGGAGTTAGCTATGGCTACACCTTC
TRBV5-1,NA,NA,TRBJ1-6,CASRVGVVTNSPLHF,TGCGCCAGCAGGGTCGGGGTGGTCACAAATTCACCCCTCCACTTT
TRBV20-1,few,NA,TRBJ1-1,CSAPAGRTTWNTEAFF,TGCAGTGCTCCAGCTGGCAGAACTACATGGAACACTGAAGCTTTCTTT
TRBV10-3,NA,TRBD2,TRBJ2-7,CAINNLTSGGSDEQYF,TGTGCCATCAACAACCTGACTAGCGGGGGGTCAGACGAGCAGTACTTC